The 9 T cell receptor beta chains below come from one sample, sequenced in a study of molecular identifiers for immune sequencing clone quantification. TCRdb itself ran the PCR reads through MiXCR, one entry per CDR3 protein. The table shows roughly 630,000 distinct CDR3 sequences, with about 25% occurring only once. The sequenced sample was naive CD8+ T cells from blood, with Jurkat cell RNA spiked in. The subset was: FACS-sorted CD8+CD4-CCR7+CD45RA+ naive T cells. The receptors come from a human donor in good health. Some libraries in this study had Jurkat cell RNA spiked in.

This clonotype was seen repeatedly, ten times or more. The chain recombines TRBV11-2 with TRBJ2-1, with unresolved D. This CDR3 is built from 13 residues. V dropped 4 bases and J dropped 8 bases, with 12 bases sitting between them. Germline-derived CDR1 and CDR2 are SGHAT and FQNNGV. The CDR3 region is CASSSNLLDEQFF. CDR3 DNA sequence: TGTGCCAGCAGCTCCAACTTGTTAGATGAGCAGTTCTTC.

This clonotype showed up just a few times. J is TRBJ1-1 and V is TRBV4-3; no firm D call. Trimming cost V 0 bases and J 0 bases, with 8 bases left between them. CDR3 length: 15 residues. Germline V gene lookup returns CDR1 LGHNA and CDR2 YSLEER. The CDR3 here is CASSQEEGLNTEAFF. The CDR3, as DNA: TGCGCCAGCAGCCAAGAGGAGGGTTTGAACACTGAAGCTTTCTTT.

V and J are TRBV6-2 or TRBV6-3 and TRBJ1-5; 8 bases are a match to TRBD1. CDR1 MNHEY and CDR2 SVGEGT come from the germline V gene. There are 17 residues in the CDR3. The junction had 18 bases not matched to a gene; V was cut back by 6 bases and J by 8 bases. The CDR3 DNA sequence: TGTGCCAGCAGACGTTGGACAGGGCTTCCCCAGGTGGAGCCCCAGCATTTT. Protein sequence: CASRRWTGLPQVEPQHF.

The chain couples TRBV27 to TRBJ2-7, with a weak D call TRBD2 (6 bases). V lost 2 bases and J lost 5, with 10 bases in between. The CDR3 has 13 residues. Germline loops: CDR1 MNHEY, CDR2 SMNVEV (reference sequence). The CDR3 coding sequence is TGTGCCAGCAGTTTACGGGGGACCCACGAGCAGTACTTC. This encodes CASSLRGTHEQYF.

This clonotype was counted ten times or more. The chain recombines TRBV14 with TRBJ2-2; TRBD2 might be the D (5 bases). The CDR3 is 17 residues long. The germline V gene encodes CDR1 SGHDN and CDR2 FVKESK. V was cut by 0 bases and J by 0 bases, with 11 bases left in between. For the CDR3, the DNA is TGTGCCAGCAGCCAAGAAATGGACTCGCCGAACACCGGGGAGCTGTTTTTT. This encodes CASSQEMDSPNTGELFF.

This clonotype has more than one count but fewer than ten. V gene TRBV14 combines with J gene TRBJ2-7; D gene uncertain. CDR1 is SGHDN, CDR2 FVKESK, per germline. The CDR3 length is 13 residues. V dropped 4 bases and J dropped 5 bases, with 12 bases sitting between them. The DNA for the CDR3 is TGTGCCAGCAGCCGGGAAAGGGTAGACGAGCAGTACTTC. Translating gives CASSRERVDEQYF.

The chain has TRBV29-1 and TRBJ1-2; 7 bases match TRBD1. With V trimmed by 1 base and J by 4 bases, 6 bases remained unmatched. In germline, CDR1 is SQVTM, CDR2 ANQGSEA. The CDR3 totals 14 residues. In nucleotides, the CDR3 is TGCAGCGTTGAAGGGGGGACAGATCTCTATGGCTACACCTTC. Translation: CSVEGGTDLYGYTF.

In this sample, this clonotype turned up a few times. A much bigger clone sits one base away, suggesting this may be a read error. The J gene is TRBJ2-3, the V gene TRBV29-1, with D perhaps TRBD1 or TRBD2 (6 bases each). CDR1 is SQVTM and CDR2 is ANQGSEA in the germline V gene. V was shortened by 7 bases and J by 6 bases, with 17 bases between the two germline ends. The CDR3 totals 13 residues. CDR3 DNA: TGCAGCGATGATAGGGGGGCAGTCGATACGCAGTATTTT. It yields the protein CSDDRGAVDTQYF.

This clonotype was seen more than once but under ten times. The chain uses TRBV5-1 and TRBJ2-7; D not resolved. Trimming took 4 bases from V and 2 from J, leaving 16 bases between them. Germline CDR1 is SGHRS and CDR2 is YFSETQ. The CDR3 covers 15 residues. The CDR3 protein is CASSPTAFATYEQYF. CDR3 DNA sequence: TGCGCCAGCAGCCCAACCGCTTTTGCCACCTACGAGCAGTACTTC.